This TCR beta chain derives from a study of cytomegalovirus exposure and HLA in healthy donors. Study-wide context: An early data release held 79 million or so unique TCRs from HLA-typed donors.

PCR primers comprised 60 Vbeta and 13 Jbeta primers. Some clones are missing from TCRdb's copy, which holds only in-frame ones; the method was immunoSEQ multiplex PCR. The repertoire includes 150,000 to 200,000 clones, roughly two thirds of them detected once, and roughly 4% sits in the top ten. With 6 bases clipped from V and 2 bases from J, the junction kept 1 base outside the gene matches. This CDR3 has 12 amino acids. Germline V lookup: CDR1 SQVTM, CDR2 ANQGSEA. As to this clone: Other DNA sequences in the same sample also yield this CDR3.

This TCR derives from a woman aged 18-35 years in good health and CMV-seropositive. The material sequenced was PBMCs. J is TRBJ1-2 and V is TRBV29-1; 9 bases are a match to TRBD1. The CDR3 loop reads CSVGQGNYGYTF. The CDR3 nucleotides are TGCAGCGTCGGACAGGGGAACTATGGCTACACCTTC.